The next 16 T cell receptor beta chains were all read from a single sample in a study of immune evolution from preneoplasia to lung adenocarcinoma. Here immunoSEQ multiplex PCR was the method, and the copy in TCRdb shows in-frame clones only, minus some. Of about 4,100 clones listed, 75% to 85% are singletons. Sample: FFPE invasive lung adenocarcinoma tissue. The receptors here all came from a person aged 70 to 79 with invasive lung adenocarcinoma. Some clones in this sample may be carry-over from other donors' samples.

The V call is TRBV7-3, the J call TRBJ2-5; 9 nucleotides align to TRBD1. V was clipped by 5 bases and J by 4 bases; unmatched bases: 8. Germline V gene lookup returns CDR1 SGHTA and CDR2 FQGTGA. The CDR3 is made up of 15 amino acids. The CDR3 DNA reads TGTGCCAGCAGCGCGCAGACAGGGGGTACAGAGACCCAGTACTTC. It codes for CASSAQTGGTETQYF.

The chain combines TRBV5-1 with TRBJ2-3; 9 nucleotides line up with TRBD1. With V trimmed by 3 bases and J by 1 base, 3 bases remained unmatched. Germline V gene data show CDR1 as SGHRS and CDR2 as YFSETQ. The CDR3 is 15 amino acids. The CDR3 DNA reads as TGCGCCAGCAGCTCGACAGGGGGAGGCACAGATACGCAGTATTTT. This sequence encodes CASSSTGGGTDTQYF.

The chain couples TRBV4-1 to TRBJ2-1; a weak D match, TRBD2 (5 bases). V was pared by 0 bases and J by 9 bases, with 24 bases between. The CDR3 extends over 18 amino acids. Germline V lookup: CDR1 MGHRA, CDR2 YSYEKL. CDR3 coding DNA: TGCGCCAGCAGCCAAGATGCGAGTAGGACCCCCTTGAGGGTTGAGCAGTTCTTC. Residues: CASSQDASRTPLRVEQFF.

This chain connects TRBV18 to TRBJ2-2; D not certain. Germline CDR1 is KGHSH and CDR2 is LQKENI. This CDR3 comprises 12 residues. V was trimmed by 3 bases and J by 8 bases, leaving 7 bases between them. The CDR3 protein is CASSPYVGELFF. In DNA form, the CDR3 reads TGTGCCAGCTCACCCTACGTAGGGGAGCTGTTTTTT.

The chain uses TRBV5-6 and TRBJ2-1; weak D call: TRBD2 (6 bases). From germline, CDR1 is SGHDT and CDR2 YYEEEE. Trimming cost V 9 bases and J 5 bases, with 21 bases left between them. CDR3 size: 15 residues. The CDR3 protein is CATRGFLGGDNEQFF. CDR3 nucleotide sequence: TGTGCCACCAGAGGCTTTCTTGGCGGGGACAATGAGCAGTTCTTC.

This sequence joins TRBV4-1 and TRBJ2-1; perhaps D is TRBD1 or TRBD2 (5 bases each). The CDR3 runs to 16 residues. Germline CDR1 reads MGHRA; CDR2 reads YSYEKL. Trimming left V 1 base short and J 8 bases short, with 18 bases between. The CDR3 DNA sequence: TGCGCCAGCAGCCAAGGGGACGGGACCTCAAGCGATGAGCAGTTCTTC. This encodes CASSQGDGTSSDEQFF.

The V call is TRBV11-3, the J call TRBJ2-1; 9 nucleotides match TRBD1. The J segment lost 6 bases and the V segment lost 3 bases, leaving 6 bases of the junction unmatched. The CDR3 is 15 residues long. Germline CDR1 and CDR2: SGHNT and YENEEA. CDR3 sequence: CASSFTGGPLNEQFF. CDR3 in DNA: TGTGCCAGCAGCTTCACAGGGGGCCCCCTCAATGAGCAGTTCTTC. Drawing the rest from reference TRBV11-3 and TRBJ2-1, the complete variable domain is EAGVVQSPRYKIIEKKQPVAFWCNPISGHNTLYWYLQNLGQGPELLIRYENEEAVDDSQLPKDRFSAERLKGVDSTLKIQPAELGDSAVYLCASSFTGGPLNEQFFGPGTRLTVL.

This sequence joins TRBV7-6 and TRBJ2-7; tentatively, D is TRBD2 (6 bases). V lost 1 base and J lost 0, with 7 bases in between. CDR1 SGHVS and CDR2 FNYEAQ come from the germline V gene. The CDR3 spans 14 residues. CDR3 bases: TGTGCCAGCAGCTTAGAGGAGGGCTCCTACGAGCAGTACTTC. This codes for CASSLEEGSYEQYF.

This chain joins TRBV7-2 and TRBJ2-1; 11 nucleotides align to TRBD2. The V gene's germline CDR1 is SGHTA and CDR2 FQGNSA. The V and J ends lost 8 bases and 7 bases, in that order; junction bases with no gene match: 13. The CDR3 loop spans 16 amino acids. CDR3 protein: CASFETSGTFSNEQFF. CDR3 DNA sequence: TGTGCCAGCTTCGAGACTAGCGGGACCTTTTCGAATGAGCAGTTCTTC.

The chain couples TRBV28 to TRBJ2-1, with TRBD1 as a possible D gene (5 bases). V dropped 1 base and J dropped 4 bases, with 11 bases sitting between them. The CDR3 runs 15 residues. Germline V gives CDR1 MDHEN, CDR2 SYDVKM. The CDR3 DNA reads TGTGCCAGCAGTTTATTTTTGGGGCTTTACAATGAGCAGTTCTTC. As protein: CASSLFLGLYNEQFF.

This clone was detected only a few times. The V gene is TRBV2, the J gene TRBJ2-7; 9 nucleotides agree with TRBD2. Trimming took 3 bases from V and 6 from J; bases not matched to a gene: 6. In germline, CDR1 is SNHLY, CDR2 FYNNEI. The CDR3 runs 14 residues. The CDR3 DNA is TGTGCCAGCAGTGAGCGGGAGGGCCTCCTCGAGCAGTACTTC. It translates to CASSEREGLLEQYF.

This clone is deemed large. This chain links TRBV7-9 with TRBJ2-1; 9 bases are a match to TRBD2. V lost 2 bases and J lost 4; bases outside the gene matches: 3. The CDR3 covers 15 residues. CDR1 and CDR2 from the germline V gene are SEHNR and FQNEAQ (reference sequence). CDR3 nucleotide sequence: TGTGCCAGCAGCTTATCGGGACTAGCATACAATGAGCAGTTCTTC. This gives the protein CASSLSGLAYNEQFF.

The rearrangement uses TRBV28 and TRBJ1-5, with D unresolved. The CDR3 loop spans 14 amino acids. Per the germline V gene, CDR1 is MDHEN and CDR2 is SYDVKM. Deletions cut 2 bases from V and 11 bases from J, with 16 bases between. CDR3 loop: CASSLGVRGLSQHF. CDR3 bases: TGTGCCAGCAGTTTAGGGGTCCGGGGTCTGTCCCAGCATTTT.

This clone turned up a few times. V and J are TRBV5-4 and TRBJ2-5, with D unclear. The CDR3 is made up of 12 amino acids. The germline V gene encodes CDR1 SGHNT and CDR2 YYREEE (reference sequence). Deletions cut 4 bases from V and 5 bases from J, with 9 bases between. This CDR3 is CASSKGRETQYF. As DNA, the CDR3 is TGTGCCAGCAGCAAGGGTCGGGAGACCCAGTACTTC. Full variable domain (rest looked up from reference TRBV5-4 and TRBJ2-5): ETGVTQSPTHLIKTRGQQVTLRCSSQSGHNTVSWYQQALGQGPQFIFQYYREEENGRGNFPPRFSGLQFPNYSSELNVNALELDDSALYLCASSKGRETQYFGPGTRLLVL.

The chain couples TRBV16 to TRBJ1-2, with D perhaps TRBD1 (5 bases). Germline V lookup: CDR1 KGHSY, CDR2 FQNENV. This CDR3 is 15 amino acids long. V lost 0 bases, J lost 8 bases, and 16 bases lay in between. The CDR3 nucleotides read TGTGCCAGCAGCCAATCGCGCGCCGGGGGAGGCGGCTACACCTTC. Its protein is CASSQSRAGGGGYTF.

This clone has more than one count but fewer than ten. At the DNA level, this CDR3 is encoded by other sequences in the same sample as well. The CDR3 DNA sequence: TGTGCCAGCAGTTTCCCGGCTAGCGGGAGACCCGGGGAGCTGTTTTTT. Translating it yields CASSFPASGRPGELFF. V is TRBV27 and J is TRBJ2-2; 10 bases map to TRBD2. The CDR3 is made up of 16 amino acids. V lost 3 bases to trimming and J lost 6 bases; unmatched junction nucleotides: 7. Per germline, CDR1 MNHEY and CDR2 SMNVEV (reference sequence).